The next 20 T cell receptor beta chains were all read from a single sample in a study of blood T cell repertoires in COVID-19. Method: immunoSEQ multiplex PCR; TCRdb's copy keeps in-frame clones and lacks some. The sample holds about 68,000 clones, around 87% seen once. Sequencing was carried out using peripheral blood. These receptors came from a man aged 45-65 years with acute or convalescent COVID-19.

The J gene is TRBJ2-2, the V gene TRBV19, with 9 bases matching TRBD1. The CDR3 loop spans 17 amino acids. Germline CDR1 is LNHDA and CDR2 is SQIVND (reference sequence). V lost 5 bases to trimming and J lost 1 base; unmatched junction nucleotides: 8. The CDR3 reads CASSGYRGLVNTGELFF. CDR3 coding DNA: TGTGCCAGTAGTGGCTACAGGGGGCTCGTGAACACCGGGGAGCTGTTTTTT.

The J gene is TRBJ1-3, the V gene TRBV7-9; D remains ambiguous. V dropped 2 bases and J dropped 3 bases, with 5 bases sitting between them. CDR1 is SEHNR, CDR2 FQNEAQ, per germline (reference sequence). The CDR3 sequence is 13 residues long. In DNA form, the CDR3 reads TGTGCCAGCAGCTTAATAGTTGGAAACACCATATATTTT. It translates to CASSLIVGNTIYF.

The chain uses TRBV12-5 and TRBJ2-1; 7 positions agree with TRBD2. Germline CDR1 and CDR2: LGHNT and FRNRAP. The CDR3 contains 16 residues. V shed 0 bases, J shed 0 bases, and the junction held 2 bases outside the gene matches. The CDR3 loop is CASGLVGGPSYNEQFF. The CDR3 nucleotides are TGTGCTAGTGGTTTGGTGGGAGGGCCCTCCTACAATGAGCAGTTCTTC.

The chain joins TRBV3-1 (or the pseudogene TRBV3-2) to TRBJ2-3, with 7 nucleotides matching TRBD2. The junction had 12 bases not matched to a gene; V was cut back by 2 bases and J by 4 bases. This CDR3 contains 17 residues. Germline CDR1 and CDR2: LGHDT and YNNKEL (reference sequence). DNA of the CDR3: TGTGCCAGCAGCCAAAGTGGGGGAGGGCCGATTGCAGATACGCAGTATTTT. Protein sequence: CASSQSGGGPIADTQYF.

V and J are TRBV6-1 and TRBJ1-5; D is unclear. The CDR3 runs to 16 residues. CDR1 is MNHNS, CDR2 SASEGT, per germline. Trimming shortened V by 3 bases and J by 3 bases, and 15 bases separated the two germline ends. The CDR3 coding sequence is TGTGCCAGCAGTGAGAAGGACGGGAGAAACAATCAGCCCCAGCATTTT. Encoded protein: CASSEKDGRNNQPQHF.

CDR3 coding DNA: TGTGCCAGCAGGACAAGGACAGGGCGAAATGAAAAACTGTTTTTT. This encodes CASRTRTGRNEKLFF. V gene TRBV5-5 combines with J gene TRBJ1-4; 8 bases map to TRBD1. The germline V gene has CDR1 SGHKS and CDR2 YYEKEE (reference sequence). With 5 bases clipped from V and 5 bases from J, the junction kept 8 bases outside the gene matches. The CDR3 runs to 15 residues.

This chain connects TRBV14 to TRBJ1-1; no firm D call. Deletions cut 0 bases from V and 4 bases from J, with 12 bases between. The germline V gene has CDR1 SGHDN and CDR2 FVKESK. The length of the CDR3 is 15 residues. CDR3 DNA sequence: TGTGCCAGCAGCCAAGACTCATTACGGGGCACTGAAGCTTTCTTT. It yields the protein CASSQDSLRGTEAFF. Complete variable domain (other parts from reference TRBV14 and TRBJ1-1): EAGVTQFPSHSVIEKGQTVTLRCDPISGHDNLYWYRRVMGKEIKFLLHFVKESKQDESGMPNNRFLAERTGGTYSTLKVQPAELEDSGVYFCASSQDSLRGTEAFFGQGTRLTVV.

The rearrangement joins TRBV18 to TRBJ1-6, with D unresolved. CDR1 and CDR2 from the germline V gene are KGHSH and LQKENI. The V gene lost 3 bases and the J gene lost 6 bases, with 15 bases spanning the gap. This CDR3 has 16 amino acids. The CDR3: CASSPTAEALNSPLHF. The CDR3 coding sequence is TGTGCCAGCTCACCGACCGCTGAGGCCCTTAATTCACCCCTCCACTTT.

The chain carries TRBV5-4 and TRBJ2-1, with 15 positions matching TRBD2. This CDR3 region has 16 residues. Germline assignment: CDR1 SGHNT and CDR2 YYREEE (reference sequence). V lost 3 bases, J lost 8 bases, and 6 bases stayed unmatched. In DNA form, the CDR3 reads TGTGCCAGCAGCTCCCGGACTAGCGGGAGGGCGGATGAGCAGTTCTTC. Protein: CASSSRTSGRADEQFF. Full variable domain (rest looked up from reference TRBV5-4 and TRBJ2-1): ETGVTQSPTHLIKTRGQQVTLRCSSQSGHNTVSWYQQALGQGPQFIFQYYREEENGRGNFPPRFSGLQFPNYSSELNVNALELDDSALYLCASSSRTSGRADEQFFGPGTRLTVL.

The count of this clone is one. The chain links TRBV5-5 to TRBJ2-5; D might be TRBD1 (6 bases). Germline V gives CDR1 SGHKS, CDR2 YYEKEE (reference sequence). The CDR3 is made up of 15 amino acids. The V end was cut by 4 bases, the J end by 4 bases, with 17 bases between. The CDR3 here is CASSPSVGALETQYF. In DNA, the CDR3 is TGTGCCAGCAGCCCCTCTGTGGGGGCCTTAGAGACCCAGTACTTC.

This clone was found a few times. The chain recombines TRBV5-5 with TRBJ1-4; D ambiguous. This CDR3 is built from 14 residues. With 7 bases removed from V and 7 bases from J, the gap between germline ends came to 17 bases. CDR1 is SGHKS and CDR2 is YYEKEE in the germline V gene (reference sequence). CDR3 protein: CASRARPGVEKLFF. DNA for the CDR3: TGTGCCAGCCGCGCCCGGCCGGGAGTTGAAAAACTGTTTTTT. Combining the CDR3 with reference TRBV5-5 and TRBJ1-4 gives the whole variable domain DAGVTQSPTHLIKTRGQQVTLRCSPISGHKSVSWYQQVLGQGPQFIFQYYEKEERGRGNFPDRFSARQFPNYSSELNVNALLLGDSALYLCASRARPGVEKLFFGSGTQLSVL.

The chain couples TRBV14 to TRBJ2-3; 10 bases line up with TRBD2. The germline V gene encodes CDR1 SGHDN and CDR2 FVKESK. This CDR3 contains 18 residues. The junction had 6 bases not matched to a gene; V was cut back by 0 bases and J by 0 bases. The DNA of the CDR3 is TGTGCCAGCAGCCAAGACGGGACTAGCGAATTGAGCACAGATACGCAGTATTTT. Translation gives CASSQDGTSELSTDTQYF. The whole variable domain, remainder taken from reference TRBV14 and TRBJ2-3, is EAGVTQFPSHSVIEKGQTVTLRCDPISGHDNLYWYRRVMGKEIKFLLHFVKESKQDESGMPNNRFLAERTGGTYSTLKVQPAELEDSGVYFCASSQDGTSELSTDTQYFGPGTRLTVL.

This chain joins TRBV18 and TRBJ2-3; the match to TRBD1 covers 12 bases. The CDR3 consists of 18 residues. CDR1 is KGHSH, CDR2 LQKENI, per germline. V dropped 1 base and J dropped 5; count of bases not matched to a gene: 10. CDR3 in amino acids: CASSPQLAGTGGLDTQYF. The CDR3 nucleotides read TGTGCCAGCTCACCACAACTGGCCGGGACAGGGGGCTTAGATACGCAGTATTTT.

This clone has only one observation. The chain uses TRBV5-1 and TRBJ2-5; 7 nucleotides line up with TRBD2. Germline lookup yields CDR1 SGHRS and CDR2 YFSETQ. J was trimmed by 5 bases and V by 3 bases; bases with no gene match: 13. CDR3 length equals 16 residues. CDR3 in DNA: TGCGCCAGCAGCTCCGGACTAGTCGGAAGGGCGGAGACCCAGTACTTC. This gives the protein CASSSGLVGRAETQYF.

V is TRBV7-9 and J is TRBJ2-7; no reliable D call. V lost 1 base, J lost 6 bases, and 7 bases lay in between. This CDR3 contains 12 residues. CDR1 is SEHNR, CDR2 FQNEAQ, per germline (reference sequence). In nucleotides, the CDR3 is TGTGCCAGCAGCTTAGGAGGTGCCGAGCAGTACTTC. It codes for CASSLGGAEQYF.

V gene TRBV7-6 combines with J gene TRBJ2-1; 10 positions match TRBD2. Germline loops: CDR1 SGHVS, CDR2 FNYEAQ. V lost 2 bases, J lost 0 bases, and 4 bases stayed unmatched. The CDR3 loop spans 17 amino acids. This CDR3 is CASSLRTSGYSYNEQFF. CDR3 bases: TGTGCCAGCAGCTTACGGACTAGCGGATACTCCTACAATGAGCAGTTCTTC. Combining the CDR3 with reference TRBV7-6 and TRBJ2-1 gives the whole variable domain GAGVSQSPRYKVTKRGQDVALRCDPISGHVSLYWYRQALGQGPEFLTYFNYEAQQDKSGLPNDRFSAERPEGSISTLTIQRTEQRDSAMYRCASSLRTSGYSYNEQFFGPGTRLTVL.

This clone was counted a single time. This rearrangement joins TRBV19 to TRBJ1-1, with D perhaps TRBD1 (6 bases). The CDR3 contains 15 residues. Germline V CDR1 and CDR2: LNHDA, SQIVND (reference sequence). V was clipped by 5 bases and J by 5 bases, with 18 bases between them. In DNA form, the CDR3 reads TGTGCCAGTAGTTCCCCCCGGGGGGCTCGGACTGAAGCTTTCTTT. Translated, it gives CASSSPRGARTEAFF.

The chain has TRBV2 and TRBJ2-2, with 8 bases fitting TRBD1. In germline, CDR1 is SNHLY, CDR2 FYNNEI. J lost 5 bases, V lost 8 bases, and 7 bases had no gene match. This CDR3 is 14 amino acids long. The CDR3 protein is CASVGQGSTGELFF. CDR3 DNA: TGTGCCAGCGTTGGACAGGGAAGTACCGGGGAGCTGTTTTTT.

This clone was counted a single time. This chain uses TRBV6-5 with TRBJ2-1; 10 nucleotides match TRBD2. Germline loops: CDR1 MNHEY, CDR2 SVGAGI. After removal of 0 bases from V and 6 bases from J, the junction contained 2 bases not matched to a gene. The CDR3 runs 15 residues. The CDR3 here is CASSYSSGRANEQFF. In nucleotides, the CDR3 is TGTGCCAGCAGTTACTCGAGCGGGAGGGCCAATGAGCAGTTCTTC.

Here the CDR3 reads CAWSPLAGLTQYF. The CDR3 DNA sequence: TGTGCCTGGAGCCCCCTAGCGGGCCTGACCCAGTACTTC. The chain couples TRBV30 to TRBJ2-5, with 8 bases lining up with TRBD2. Germline V gene data show CDR1 as GTSNPN and CDR2 as SVGIG (reference sequence). The CDR3 is 13 amino acids. After removal of 3 bases from V and 7 bases from J, the junction contained 7 bases not matched to a gene.